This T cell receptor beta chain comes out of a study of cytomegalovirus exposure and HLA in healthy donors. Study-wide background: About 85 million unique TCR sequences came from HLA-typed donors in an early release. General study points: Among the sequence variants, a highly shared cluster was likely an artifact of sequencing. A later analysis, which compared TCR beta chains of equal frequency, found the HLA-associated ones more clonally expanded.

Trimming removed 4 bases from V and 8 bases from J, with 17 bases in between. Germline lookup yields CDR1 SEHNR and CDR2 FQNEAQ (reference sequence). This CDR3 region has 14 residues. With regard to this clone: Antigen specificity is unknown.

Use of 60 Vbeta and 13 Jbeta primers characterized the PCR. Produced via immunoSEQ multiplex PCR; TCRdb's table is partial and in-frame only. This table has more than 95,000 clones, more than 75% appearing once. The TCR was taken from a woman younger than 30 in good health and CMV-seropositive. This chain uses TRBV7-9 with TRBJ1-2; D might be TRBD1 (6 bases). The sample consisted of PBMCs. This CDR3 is CASSSPGGAYGYTF. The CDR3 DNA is TGTGCCAGCAGCTCCCCGGGGGGGGCGTACGGCTACACCTTC.